This is a list of T cell receptor beta chains from one sample in a study of blood T cell dynamics during melanoma immunotherapy. The data were produced by immunoSEQ multiplex PCR, yet TCRdb's version contains in-frame clones alone and is incomplete. The profile shows thousands of clones, approximately 80% of them singletons. This material consisted of blood, taken from a patient treated with checkpoint blockade. All receptors derive from a human donor with melanoma. Some clones in this sample may be carry-over from other donors' samples. Both conserved end residues are part of each CDR3. The order of the fields is D gene, J gene, V gene, clone size, CDR3 DNA, CDR3 protein. A D gene is named only where the DNA matches it firmly. Not every row has a clone size; where given, it reads once, few, many or a size class.

-	TRBJ2-5	TRBV28	-	TGTGCCAGCAGTTGGGGACCCGGGGACGGGACCCAGTACTTC	CASSWGPGDGTQYF
-	TRBJ2-2	TRBV7-9	-	TGTGCCAGCAGCTTAGGGACACTTCGGGAGCTGTTTTTT	CASSLGTLRELFF
-	TRBJ2-1	TRBV6-5	-	TGTGCCAGCAGTCTCGAAAGGAGCTCCTACAATGAGCAGTTCTTC	CASSLERSSYNEQFF
-	TRBJ1-5	TRBV25-1	few	TGTGCCAGCAGCTTGGCAGGGGATCAGCCCCAGCATTTT	CASSLAGDQPQHF
TRBD2	TRBJ2-5	TRBV18	-	TGTGCCAGCTCACCACGGGCTAGCGGACAAGAGACCCAGTACTTC	CASSPRASGQETQYF
-	TRBJ1-2	TRBV28	once	TGTGCCAGCAGCTGGTCGGGGGCGGATGGCTACACCTTC	CASSWSGADGYTF
TRBD1	TRBJ2-7	TRBV4-1	once	TGCGCCAGCAGCCGGTTAACTGGGACAGCCAACTCCTACGAGCAGTACTTC	CASSRLTGTANSYEQYF
TRBD2	TRBJ2-1	TRBV10-1	once	TGCGCCAGCAGTTATAAACGGGGGGATCCTCGTTTCTTC	CASSYKRGDPRFF
TRBD2	TRBJ2-5	TRBV4-1	-	TGCGCCAGCAGCCTTTCACTAGCGGGGGGGGAGACCCAGTACTTC	CASSLSLAGGETQYF
TRBD2	TRBJ2-1	TRBV18	-	TGTGCCAGCTCACGGGCGACTAGCGGGAGTGGGGGTGAGCAGTTCTTC	CASSRATSGSGGEQFF
-	TRBJ1-3	TRBV5-1	few	TGCGCCAGCAGCCCGGGGACAAGCCAAACCCAATCTGGAAACACCATATATTTT	CASSPGTSQTQSGNTIYF
-	TRBJ1-2	TRBV30	-	TGTGCCTGGAGTGTAAACAGAAGGGGCTACACCTTC	CAWSVNRRGYTF
-	TRBJ2-7	TRBV27	-	TGTGCCAGCAGTTTGGGATCAGGGGTATCCGAGCAGTACTTC	CASSLGSGVSEQYF
-	TRBJ1-3	TRBV28	few	TGTGCCAGCAGTTTACGTGGAAACACCATATATTTT	CASSLRGNTIYF
TRBD2	TRBJ2-7	TRBV28	-	TGTGCCAGCAGTGCGCCTAGCGGGAGGTACGAGCAGTACTTC	CASSAPSGRYEQYF
TRBD2	TRBJ2-5	TRBV30	-	TGTGCCTGGAGGCTAGCGGGGGGGAACCAAGAGACCCAGTACTTC	CAWRLAGGNQETQYF
TRBD1	TRBJ2-1	TRBV7-9	few	TGTGCCAGCACCTCGGGGCAGGGGGCAAGGGTCAATGAGCAGTTCTTC	CASTSGQGARVNEQFF
-	TRBJ2-2	TRBV5-1	-	TGCGCCAGCAGCCCCCGGACAGCCGGGGAGCTGTTTTTT	CASSPRTAGELFF
-	TRBJ2-5	TRBV28	medium-sized	TGTGCCAGCAGTGCTGACAGGTTAGGTGTAGAGACCCAGTACTTC	CASSADRLGVETQYF
-	TRBJ1-4	TRBV29-1	-	TGCAGCGCAAGAGGTTGGGATGAAAAACTGTTTTTT	CSARGWDEKLFF
-	TRBJ1-1	TRBV29-1	-	TGCAGCGTTGAAGAGGGGGGAGTGACTGAAGCTTTCTTT	CSVEEGGVTEAFF
-	TRBJ1-5	TRBV4-1	few	TGCGCCAGCAGCCAAGTTCTGGGGCCTGGCCGCAATCAGCCCCAGCATTTT	CASSQVLGPGRNQPQHF
TRBD1	TRBJ1-2	TRBV7-2	-	TGTGCCAGCAGCGCACGGACAGGGGAAGAGAACTATGGCTACACCTTC	CASSARTGEENYGYTF